A single sample is the source of the 22 T cell receptor beta chains below, sequenced in a study of blood T cells in healthy people across ages. With a J-beta primer mix and a sample-barcoded 5' primer, a second PCR ran about 7 to 12 cycles. MiXCR was run by TCRdb on the 5' RACE reads, yielding one entry per CDR3 protein. The sample lists around 500,000 distinct CDR3 sequences, about 28% occurring once. Separately, the same data were catalogued under a study of T cells of mothers and their children.

The material sequenced was blood. Receptors were obtained from a boy between 2 and 10 years old in good health.

The genes are TRBV7-9 and TRBJ1-1; D call uncertain. Trimming took off 2 bases at V and 1 base at J, with 14 bases between the two ends. Germline-derived CDR1 and CDR2 are SEHNR and FQNEAQ (reference sequence). This CDR3 has 16 residues. DNA for the CDR3: TGTGCCAGCAGCTTAATCTCGGGCACGCCGAACACTGAAGCTTTCTTT. Amino acid sequence: CASSLISGTPNTEAFF. Supplemented by reference TRBV7-9 and TRBJ1-1, the full variable domain reads DTGVSQNPRHKITKRGQNVTFRCDPISEHNRLYWYRQTLGQGPEFLTYFQNEAQLEKSRLLSDRFSAERPKGSFSTLEIQRTEQGDSAMYLCASSLISGTPNTEAFFGQGTRLTVV.

This clonotype was seen a few times. The genes are TRBV11-3 and TRBJ2-5; 8 positions match TRBD2. The DNA end is a closer match to TRBJ2-1, so the J assignment may be wrong. Germline V gene lookup returns CDR1 SGHNT and CDR2 YENEEA. CDR3 length: 16 residues. The CDR3 region is CASSLGGLGFRNEQFF. CDR3 DNA: TGTGCCAGCAGCTTAGGGGGACTAGGTTTTCGCAATGAGCAGTTCTTC.

V usage is TRBV4-3 and J usage is TRBJ2-3; 10 nucleotides agree with TRBD2. CDR1 and CDR2 from the germline V gene are LGHNA and YSLEER. Trimming at V came to 3 bases and at J to 0 bases, leaving 6 bases not matched to a gene. The CDR3 runs 17 residues. The CDR3 DNA follows: TGCGCCAGCAGCCACGGACTAGCGGAAACTAGCACAGATACGCAGTATTTT. Amino acid sequence: CASSHGLAETSTDTQYF.

This clonotype was observed a handful of times. The rearrangement links TRBV6-2 or TRBV6-3 to TRBJ1-4; the D gene is possibly TRBD1 (5 bases). V gave up 7 bases and J gave up 3 bases, with 21 bases separating them. CDR1 is MNHEY, CDR2 SVGEGT, per germline. This CDR3 is 17 amino acids long. The CDR3 here is CASNLNRETAPNEKLFF. The CDR3 coding sequence is TGTGCCAGCAACTTGAACCGGGAGACAGCACCTAATGAAAAACTGTTTTTT.

This clonotype was counted between two and nine times. The genes are TRBV6-5 and TRBJ2-5, with D possibly being TRBD1 (6 bases). With 9 bases removed from V and 7 bases from J, the gap between germline ends came to 15 bases. CDR3 length: 12 residues. Germline values: CDR1 MNHEY, CDR2 SVGAGI. The DNA for the CDR3 is TGTGCCAGACTAAACAGGGTTCCGACCCAGTACTTC. Its translation: CARLNRVPTQYF.

This clonotype occurred a few times. The rearrangement uses TRBV5-1 and TRBJ1-1; the D is unclear. Germline V lookup: CDR1 SGHRS, CDR2 YFSETQ. The CDR3 is 12 amino acids. V was cut by 6 bases and J by 6 bases, with 12 bases left in between. The CDR3 DNA reads TGCGCCAGCAAAGAAGGTACCGCTGAAGCTTTCTTT. Translated: CASKEGTAEAFF.

The chain recombines TRBV2 with TRBJ1-5; D might be TRBD1 (6 bases). CDR1 and CDR2 (germline): SNHLY, FYNNEI. The CDR3 has 15 residues. V was cut by 4 bases and J by 1 base, with 11 bases left in between. The CDR3 nucleotides are TGTGCCAGCAGTGGGGAGGGGGTGAGCAATCAGCCCCAGCATTTT. The encoded protein is CASSGEGVSNQPQHF.

The chain combines TRBV15 with TRBJ2-1, with 7 bases lining up with TRBD2. The V gene's germline CDR1 is LNHNV and CDR2 YYDKDF (reference sequence). Losses at the gene ends were 4 bases for V and 2 bases for J; bases not matched to a gene: 8. There are 16 residues in the CDR3. The CDR3 protein is CATSTFGGGTYNEQFF. For the CDR3, the DNA is TGTGCCACCAGCACCTTTGGCGGGGGAACCTACAATGAGCAGTTCTTC.

The chain links TRBV4-2 to TRBJ1-2; 7 positions match TRBD1. Trimming at V came to 6 bases and at J to 5 bases, leaving 9 bases not matched to a gene. The CDR3 runs to 14 residues. CDR1 and CDR2 from the germline V gene are LGHNA and YNFKEQ. CDR3 amino acids: CASRPTGEGYGYTF. Here the CDR3 DNA reads TGTGCCAGCAGACCTACAGGGGAAGGGTATGGCTACACCTTC.

This clonotype was observed many times. V usage is TRBV6-4 and J usage is TRBJ2-1; TRBD2 matches at 11 bases. V shed 0 bases and J 6 bases; nucleotides not matched to a gene: 1. Looked up from germline, CDR1 is MRHNA and CDR2 is SNTAGT. The CDR3 sequence is 15 residues long. CDR3 nucleotide sequence: TGTGCCAGCAGTGACTCTAGCGGGGGGGCCAATGAGCAGTTCTTC. It encodes CASSDSSGGANEQFF.

V gene TRBV10-2 combines with J gene TRBJ2-3; D unclear. The V gene lost 9 bases and the J gene lost 0 bases, with 19 bases spanning the gap. The germline CDR1 and CDR2 sequences are WSHSY and SAAADI. This CDR3 is 16 amino acids long. DNA for the CDR3: TGCGCCAGTCAAAGGCCAGGCCGTATGAGCACAGATACGCAGTATTTT. Its translation: CASQRPGRMSTDTQYF.

This clonotype was seen only a few times. V gene TRBV7-9 combines with J gene TRBJ1-2, with unresolved D. With 2 bases removed from V and 6 bases from J, the gap between germline ends came to 10 bases. This CDR3 region has 13 residues. CDR1 SEHNR and CDR2 FQNEAQ come from the germline V gene (reference sequence). CDR3 DNA: TGTGCCAGCAGCTTACCGGCGGGGAATGGCTACACCTTC. This codes for CASSLPAGNGYTF.

This chain links TRBV6-5 with TRBJ1-1, with 8 bases matching TRBD1. Looked up from germline, CDR1 is MNHEY and CDR2 is SVGAGI. This CDR3 comprises 13 residues. The J segment lost 5 bases and the V segment lost 6 bases, leaving 5 bases of the junction unmatched. The CDR3 reads CASSRGRVTEAFF. The DNA for the CDR3 is TGTGCCAGCAGCAGGGGGCGGGTTACTGAAGCTTTCTTT.

This clonotype was seen more than once but under ten times. The J gene is TRBJ2-5, the V gene TRBV10-3; 7 bases match TRBD1. The germline V gene has CDR1 ENHRY and CDR2 SYGVKD. V trimming: 3 bases; J trimming: 3 bases; junction bases outside the gene matches: 4. The CDR3 runs 14 residues. This chain's CDR3 is CAISDRGTEETQYF. DNA of the CDR3: TGTGCCATCAGTGATAGGGGGACAGAAGAGACCCAGTACTTC.

This clonotype was counted between two and nine times. V and J are TRBV6-5 and TRBJ1-1; no clear D gene. Per germline, CDR1 MNHEY and CDR2 SVGAGI. The ends were cut back, 5 bases at V and 9 bases at J, with 10 bases in the middle. The CDR3 has 11 residues. The CDR3 DNA is TGTGCCAGCAGTACCCAGAATAAAGCTTTCTTT. Protein product: CASSTQNKAFF.

This clonotype appeared a few times. The chain carries TRBV10-1 and TRBJ2-5, with D perhaps matching TRBD1 (6 bases). Judging by the DNA end, TRBJ2-7 fits better; the J call may be wrong. CDR1 is WNHNN, CDR2 SYGVQD, per germline (reference sequence). The CDR3 extends over 13 amino acids. The CDR3 coding sequence is TGCGCCAGCGCTACAGGGAATTCTGACGAGCAGTACTTC. Protein product: CASATGNSDEQYF.

V usage is TRBV6-6 and J usage is TRBJ1-1; D is possibly TRBD1 (5 bases). Germline V gives CDR1 MNHNY, CDR2 SVGAGI (reference sequence). The CDR3 loop spans 13 amino acids. Trimming cost V 6 bases and J 6 bases, with 14 bases left between them. The chain's CDR3 is CASRTGRGPEAFF. The CDR3 region has the DNA TGTGCCAGCAGGACCGGGAGGGGCCCTGAAGCTTTCTTT.

This clonotype was counted only a few times. This CDR3 reads CASSLVGVLTF. CDR3 bases: TGTGCCAGCAGTTTAGTAGGGGTCCTGACTTTC. The chain links TRBV12-3 or TRBV12-4 to TRBJ2-6; the D is unclear. The CDR3 has 11 residues. With 1 base removed from V and 13 bases from J, the gap between germline ends came to 5 bases.

This clonotype appeared many times. The V call is TRBV7-8, the J call TRBJ2-6; D is ambiguous. The CDR3 contains 13 residues. Germline V CDR1 and CDR2: SGHVS, FQNEAQ. The V gene lost 2 bases and the J gene lost 3 bases, with 2 bases spanning the gap. The CDR3 coding sequence is TGTGCCAGCAGCTTATATGGGGCCAACGTCCTGACTTTC. It codes for CASSLYGANVLTF.

The rearrangement uses TRBV12-3 or TRBV12-4 and TRBJ2-3, with 11 bases aligning to TRBD1. After removal of 1 base from V and 4 bases from J, the junction contained 1 base not matched to a gene. This CDR3 has 15 amino acids. CDR3: CASSLGTGGPDTQYF. In nucleotides, the CDR3 is TGTGCCAGCAGTTTAGGGACAGGGGGCCCAGATACGCAGTATTTT.

On this clonotype: A much more abundant neighbour one base away suggests this may be a read error. The V and J genes are TRBV20-1 and TRBJ1-4; D is unclear. The CDR3 runs 12 residues. Germline loops: CDR1 DFQATT, CDR2 SNEGSKA (reference sequence). With 7 bases removed from V and 6 bases from J, the gap between germline ends came to 12 bases. This CDR3 reads CSGLGSYEKLFF. CDR3 nucleotide sequence: TGCAGTGGTCTGGGGTCTTATGAAAAACTGTTTTTT.

This clonotype was detected only a few times. The chain carries TRBV29-1 and TRBJ1-2; TRBD1 might be the D (6 bases). Germline V gene data show CDR1 as SQVTM and CDR2 as ANQGSEA. The length of the CDR3 is 12 residues. The V end lost 8 bases, the J end lost 4 bases, and 14 bases lay between the germline ends. The CDR3 region has the DNA TGCAGCACCGTTGACAGGCCCTATGGCTACACCTTC. Protein sequence: CSTVDRPYGYTF.